This TCR beta chain was observed in a study of blood T cell repertoires in COVID-19. The CDR3 is 20 residues long. Using immunoSEQ multiplex PCR, the repertoire was profiled, and TCRdb retains in-frame clones only, with some absent. The sample consists of fewer than 150,000 clones, 75% to 90% of them appearing once. The specimen was peripheral blood. The source is a woman aged 55 to 70 with COVID-19, enrolled during active disease. V usage is TRBV21-1 and J usage is TRBJ2-4; the table gives TRBD1 as D, unverified against the DNA. TRBV21-1 is classified as a pseudogene. CDR3 sequence (DNA): TGTGCCAGCAGCAAAGCGCCTCGGGGGGAACAGGGGGGGGATGGAAACATTCAGTACTTC. Protein product: CASSKAPRGEQGGDGNIQYF.